This TCR beta chain is drawn from a study of T cell changes during pregnancy in multiple sclerosis. Measured with immunoSEQ multiplex PCR; TCRdb has only the in-frame clones, and not every one. In the table there are 35,000 to 45,000 clones, 85% to 90% of which are singletons. Germline V gene data show CDR1 as SQVTM and CDR2 as ANQGSEA. V was clipped by 0 bases and J by 4 bases; unmatched bases: 9. This CDR3 is built from 16 residues. The chain recombines TRBV29-1 with TRBJ2-5, with 9 positions matching TRBD1. The sample was CD4+ T cells from peripheral blood mononuclear cells, taken in the first trimester of pregnancy. This sequence was found in a female donor with multiple sclerosis, enrolled in a pregnancy study. In DNA form, the CDR3 reads TGCAGCGTTGAAGATCAATTGGGACAGGGCGGAGAGACCCAGTACTTC. As protein: CSVEDQLGQGGETQYF.